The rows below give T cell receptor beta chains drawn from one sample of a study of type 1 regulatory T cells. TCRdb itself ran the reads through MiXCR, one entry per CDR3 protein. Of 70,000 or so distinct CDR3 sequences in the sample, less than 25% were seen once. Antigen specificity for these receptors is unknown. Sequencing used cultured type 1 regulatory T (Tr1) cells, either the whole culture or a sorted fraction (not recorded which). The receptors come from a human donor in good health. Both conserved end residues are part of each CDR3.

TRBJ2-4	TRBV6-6	CASSYSSQGQNIQYF
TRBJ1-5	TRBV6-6	CASSYSHSGGQPQHF
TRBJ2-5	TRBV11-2	CASSLRPGQGKETQYF
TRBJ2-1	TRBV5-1	CASSLLGGSYNEQFF
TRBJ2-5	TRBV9	CASSDGPVGETQYF
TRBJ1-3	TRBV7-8	CASSPYASGNTIYF
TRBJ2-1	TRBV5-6	CASSLGHSYNEQFF
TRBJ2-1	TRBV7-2	CASSPQAGGLYNEQFF
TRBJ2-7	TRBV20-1	CSAPSWTAPEQYF
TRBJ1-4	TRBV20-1	CSASPGWEKLFF
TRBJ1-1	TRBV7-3	CASSLTGVNTEAFF
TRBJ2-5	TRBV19	CASSRGPGETQYF
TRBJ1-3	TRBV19	CASSTDSGNTIYF
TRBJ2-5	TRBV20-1	CSVLGEETQYF
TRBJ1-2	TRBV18	CASSRGESNYGYTF
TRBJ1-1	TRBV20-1	CSASKGHETEAFF
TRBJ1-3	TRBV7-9	CASSSGTGPGNTIYF
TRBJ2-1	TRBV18	CASSRDAAGGHNEQFF
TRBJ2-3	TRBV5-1	CASRSSVSTDTQYF
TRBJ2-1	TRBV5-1	CASSLSPPRNEQFF
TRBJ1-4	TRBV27	CASSKTREEKLFF
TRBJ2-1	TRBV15	CATSRARKDNEQFF
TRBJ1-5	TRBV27	CASSMYPQGAGFSNQPQHF
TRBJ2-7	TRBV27	CASRSGTSRYEQYF
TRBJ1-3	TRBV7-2	CASSSMGQGPRNTIYF
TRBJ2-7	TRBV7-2	CASSKRLAGANEQYF
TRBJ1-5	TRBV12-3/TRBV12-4	CASSEQEIASNQPQHF
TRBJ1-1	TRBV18	CASSQTGYYTEAFF
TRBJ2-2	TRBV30	CAGPGYSNTGELFF
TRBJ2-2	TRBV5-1	CASSLVFSGNTGELFF
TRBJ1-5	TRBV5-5	CASSLTYRAYQPQHF
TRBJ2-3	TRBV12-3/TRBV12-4	CASSFSATQYF
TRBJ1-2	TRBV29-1	CSVEGQGASCTF
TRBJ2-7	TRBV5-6	CASRNRGEQYF
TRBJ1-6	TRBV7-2	CASSQARNSPLHF
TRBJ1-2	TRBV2	CASATGDYGYTF
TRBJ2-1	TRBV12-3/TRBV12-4	CASTVRASGYYNEQFF
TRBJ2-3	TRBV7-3	CASSSGTDTQYF
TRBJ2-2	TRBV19	CASAPLVGAGELFF
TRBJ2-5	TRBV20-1	CSARRGSSNQETQYF
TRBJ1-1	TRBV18	CASSPQGMEGTEAFF
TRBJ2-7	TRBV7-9	CASSLAVGGEQYF
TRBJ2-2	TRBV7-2	CASSLTLAGPAGELFF
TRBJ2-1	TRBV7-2	CASSFVASPRPGYNEQFF